This T cell receptor beta chain was captured by sequencing in a study of identical twins (dated by TCRdb to between 2015 and 2016). Background for the entire study: The study deep-sequenced TCR alpha and beta repertoires from monozygotic twins, unrelated adults of various ages and cord blood to test whether fetal clonotypes persist. Replicate twin experiments were performed at different times using different library preparation protocols to rule out contamination. Broad study findings and their caveats: Conclusions relied on cross-sectional statistical analysis, since the same donors could not be followed over many years. Zero-insertion analyses could be partly confounded by invariant T cells such as MAIT and iNKT, though diverse VJ usage argued against such confounding for most clonotypes. Fewer insertions were carried by abundant cord blood beta clonotypes, a similar but weaker trend appeared in young adult naive repertoires, and no such trend appeared in memory repertoires. In monozygotic twins, recombination models systematically underestimated out-of-frame TCR alpha sharing, but the models matched the sharing seen between unrelated individuals. Compared with coincidental sharing between unrelated individuals, out-of-frame TCR alpha sequences shared between twins had an excess of sequences with low generation probability. In beta out-of-frame sequences, excess twin sharing was weaker, because having fewer shared sequences lowered the signal-to-noise ratio.

CDR1 and CDR2 are drawn from the germline V gene: SGHTA, FQGNSA. The CDR3 holds 16 amino acids from the cysteine to the phenylalanine. The kept DNA is CDR3 alone, 48 bases in frame from the first base. From V the trimming removes 5 bases and from J it removes 4 bases, while the gene matches leave 11 bases of the junction unaccounted for. Every donor in the study was a healthy Caucasian. The twin cohort consisted of three pairs of female monozygotic twins, all aged roughly 18 to 30 years. CD4+ and CD8+ T cell populations were isolated with positive isolation kits from Invitrogen. This clonotype was found a few times. This receptor's antigen is unknown. No base-level quality is on record; no much larger clone is a single base apart. The library was prepared using 5' RACE. The instrument was an Illumina HiSeq 2000. Template switching added a universal primer binding site, and the final cDNA carried a unique molecular identifier that allowed TCR cDNA molecules to be counted accurately. Specific primers in the conserved constant-segment region were used to synthesize first-strand cDNA for the TCR alpha and beta chains. To control for contamination, each cDNA library was double barcoded with a SMART-Mk sample barcode plus Illumina barcodes. Two successive PCR steps introduced TruSeq adapter sequences along with Illumina sample barcodes. Sequencing of the TCR alpha and beta cDNA libraries was done on the Illumina HiSeq platform using custom primers. In the authors' own workflow: MiGEC processed the raw reads to extract unique molecular identifiers, while MiXCR was used to determine the CDR3 positions. Recombination models were inferred per individual with the repgenHMM and IGoR tools using an EM algorithm. Shared clonotypes were analyzed with the tcR package in R, and sharing was normalized by the product of cloneset sizes. Out-of-frame nonproductive sequences were analyzed to study raw recombination free of thymic and clonal selection effects. TCRdb trimmed public reads at Q25 via fastp, called clones via MiXCR and kept in-frame beta chains. Each CDR3 protein gets just one entry, which takes the most common genes and DNA from the rows behind it. TCRdb's processing, not the authors', yielded these V and J calls. The table for this sample lists 250,000 or so distinct CDR3 sequences; around 7.6% of them were counted only once. The leading ten clones occupy roughly 5% of the sample.

The data also belong to a second study, concerning yellow fever vaccine responses in identical twins. From that second study: According to the authors, in identical twins the way T cells responded to vaccination appeared partly convergent and partly personalized. In the study, vaccine-responding T cell clones were precisely tracked in identical twins.

The specimen was CD8+ T cells sorted from blood. The TCR sequence derives from a woman younger than 30 in good health. The receptor chain draws on TRBV7-2 and TRBJ1-2; 9 of the junction bases match TRBD1. Here the CDR3 is given as CASSHPGQGASYGYTF. The nucleotide sequence is given as TGTGCCAGCAGCCACCCGGGACAGGGTGCTAGCTATGGCTACACCTTC.